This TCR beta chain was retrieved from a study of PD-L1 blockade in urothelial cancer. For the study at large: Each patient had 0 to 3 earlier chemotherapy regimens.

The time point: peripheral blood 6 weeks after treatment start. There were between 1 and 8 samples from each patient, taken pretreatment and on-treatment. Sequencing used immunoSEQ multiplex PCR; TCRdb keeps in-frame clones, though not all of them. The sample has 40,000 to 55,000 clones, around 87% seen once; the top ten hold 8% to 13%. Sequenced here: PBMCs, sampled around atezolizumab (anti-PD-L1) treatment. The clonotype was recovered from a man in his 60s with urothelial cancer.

CDR3 sequence (DNA): TGTGCCAGCAGTGACACAGGGCAGGGACCCTACAATGAGCAGTTCTTC. This gives the protein CASSDTGQGPYNEQFF. This chain connects TRBV6-4 to TRBJ2-1; weak D call: TRBD1 (6 bases). This CDR3 is built from 16 residues. Between the trimmed V and J ends, which lost 2 bases and 2 bases, there was a span of 13 bases. Germline V gene data show CDR1 as MRHNA and CDR2 as SNTAGT.